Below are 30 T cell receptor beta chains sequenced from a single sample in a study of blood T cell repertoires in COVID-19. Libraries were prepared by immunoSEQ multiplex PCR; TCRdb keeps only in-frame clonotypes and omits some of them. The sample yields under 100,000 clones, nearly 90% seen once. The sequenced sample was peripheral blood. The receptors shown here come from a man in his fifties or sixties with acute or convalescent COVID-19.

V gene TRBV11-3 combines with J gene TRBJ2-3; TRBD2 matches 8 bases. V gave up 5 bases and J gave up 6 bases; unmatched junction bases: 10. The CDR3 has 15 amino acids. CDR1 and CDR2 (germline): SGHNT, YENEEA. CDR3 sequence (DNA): TGTGCCAGCAGCATAAACGGGGGGGCTAGCGATACGCAGTATTTT. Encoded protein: CASSINGGASDTQYF.

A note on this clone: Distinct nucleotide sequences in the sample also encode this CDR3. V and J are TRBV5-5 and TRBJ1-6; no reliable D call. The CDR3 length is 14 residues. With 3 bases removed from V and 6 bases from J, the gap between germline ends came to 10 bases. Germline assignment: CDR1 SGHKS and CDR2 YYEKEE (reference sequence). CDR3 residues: CASSSTDGNSPLHF. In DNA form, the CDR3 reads TGTGCCAGCAGCTCGACTGACGGTAATTCACCCCTCCACTTT.

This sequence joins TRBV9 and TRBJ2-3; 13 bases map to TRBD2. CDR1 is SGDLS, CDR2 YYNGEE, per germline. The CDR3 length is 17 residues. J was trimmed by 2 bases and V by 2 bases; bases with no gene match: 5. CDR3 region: CASSVGLAGSTTDTQYF. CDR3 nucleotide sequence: TGTGCCAGCAGCGTGGGACTAGCGGGGTCGACCACAGATACGCAGTATTTT.

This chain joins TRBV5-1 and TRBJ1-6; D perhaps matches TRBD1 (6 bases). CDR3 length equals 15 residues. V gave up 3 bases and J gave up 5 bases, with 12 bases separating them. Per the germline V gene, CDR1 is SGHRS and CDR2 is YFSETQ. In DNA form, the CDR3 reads TGCGCCAGCAGCTCGAGGGACACAAATAATTCACCCCTCCACTTT. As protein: CASSSRDTNNSPLHF.

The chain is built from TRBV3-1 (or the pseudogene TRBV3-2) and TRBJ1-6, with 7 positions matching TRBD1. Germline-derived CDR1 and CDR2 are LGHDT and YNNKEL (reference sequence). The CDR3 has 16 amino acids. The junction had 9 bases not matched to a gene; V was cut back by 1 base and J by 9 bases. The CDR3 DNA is TGTGCCAGCAGCCAAGTAAGACAGGGAAGGGGTTCACCCCTCCACTTT. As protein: CASSQVRQGRGSPLHF.

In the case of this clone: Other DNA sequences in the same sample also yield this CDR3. Here the CDR3 reads CASRLGGPNTGELFF. The CDR3 nucleotides read TGTGCCAGCAGGCTAGGGGGCCCGAACACCGGGGAGCTGTTTTTT. J is TRBJ2-2 and V is TRBV7-9; 7 nucleotides line up with TRBD1. With V trimmed by 6 bases and J by 0 bases, 4 bases remained unmatched. The length of the CDR3 is 15 residues. Germline V CDR1 and CDR2: SEHNR, FQNEAQ (reference sequence).

The CDR3 DNA reads as TGCAGTGCTAGTGCGGGGGACTGGACTGAAGCTTTCTTT. It translates to CSASAGDWTEAFF. The chain links TRBV20-1 to TRBJ1-1, with a possible D match to TRBD1 (5 bases). Germline CDR1 and CDR2: DFQATT and SNEGSKA (reference sequence). Trimming took 3 bases from V and 5 from J, leaving 13 bases between them. The CDR3 loop spans 13 amino acids.

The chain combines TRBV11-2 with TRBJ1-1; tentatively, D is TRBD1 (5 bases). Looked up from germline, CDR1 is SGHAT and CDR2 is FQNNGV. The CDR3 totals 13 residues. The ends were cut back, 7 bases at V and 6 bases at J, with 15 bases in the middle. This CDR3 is CASTRDFQSEAFF. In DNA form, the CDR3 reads TGTGCCAGCACCCGGGACTTTCAATCTGAAGCTTTCTTT.

For the CDR3, the DNA is TGTGCCAGCAGTACAACCGGGACAGTGGAGACCCAGTACTTC. This sequence encodes CASSTTGTVETQYF. The chain couples TRBV28 to TRBJ2-5; 7 nucleotides match TRBD1. Trimming removed 5 bases from V and 5 bases from J; junction bases left unmatched: 8. Germline assignment: CDR1 MDHEN and CDR2 SYDVKM. This CDR3 spans 14 amino acids.

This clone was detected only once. The CDR3 bases are TGTGCCAGCCGGACGACAGGGGGCTGGGACACTGAAGCTTTCTTT. Its protein product is CASRTTGGWDTEAFF. V gene TRBV6-6 combines with J gene TRBJ1-1, with 10 bases aligning to TRBD1. CDR1 and CDR2 (germline): MNHNY, SVGAGI (reference sequence). Trimming took 8 bases from V and 3 from J; bases not matched to a gene: 9. The CDR3 runs 15 residues.

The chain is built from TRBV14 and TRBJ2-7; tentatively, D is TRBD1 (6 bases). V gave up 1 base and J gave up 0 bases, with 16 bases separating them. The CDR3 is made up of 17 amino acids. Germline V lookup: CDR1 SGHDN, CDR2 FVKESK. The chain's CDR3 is CASSQASGHFPSYEQYV. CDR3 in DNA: TGTGCCAGCAGCCAAGCGTCGGGACATTTTCCCTCCTACGAGCAGTACGTC.

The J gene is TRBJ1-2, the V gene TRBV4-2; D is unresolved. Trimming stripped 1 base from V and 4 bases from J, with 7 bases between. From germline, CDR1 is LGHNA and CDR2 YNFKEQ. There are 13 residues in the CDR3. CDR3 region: CASSQADGYGYTF. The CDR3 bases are TGTGCCAGCAGCCAAGCAGATGGCTATGGCTACACCTTC.

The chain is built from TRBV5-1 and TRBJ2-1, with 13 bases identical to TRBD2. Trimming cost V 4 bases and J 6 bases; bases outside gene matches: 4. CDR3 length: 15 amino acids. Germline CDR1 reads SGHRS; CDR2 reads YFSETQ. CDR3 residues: CASSERTSGGNEQFF. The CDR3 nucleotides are TGCGCCAGCAGCGAGCGGACTAGCGGGGGCAATGAGCAGTTCTTC. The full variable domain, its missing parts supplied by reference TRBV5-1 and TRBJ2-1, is KAGVTQTPRYLIKTRGQQVTLSCSPISGHRSVSWYQQTPGQGLQFLFEYFSETQRNKGNFPGRFSGRQFSNSRSEMNVSTLELGDSALYLCASSERTSGGNEQFFGPGTRLTVL.

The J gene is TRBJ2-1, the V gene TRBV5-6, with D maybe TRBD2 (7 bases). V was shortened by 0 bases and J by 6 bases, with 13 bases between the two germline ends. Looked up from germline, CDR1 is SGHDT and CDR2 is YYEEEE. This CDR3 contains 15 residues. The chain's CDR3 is CASSLGGGGRNEQFF. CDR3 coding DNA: TGTGCCAGCAGCTTGGGCGGGGGCGGTCGCAATGAGCAGTTCTTC.

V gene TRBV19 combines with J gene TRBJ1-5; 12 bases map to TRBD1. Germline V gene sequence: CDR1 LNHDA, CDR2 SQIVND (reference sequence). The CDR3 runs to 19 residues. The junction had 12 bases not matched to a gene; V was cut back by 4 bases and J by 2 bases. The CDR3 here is CASSTSVGTGGFGNQPQHF. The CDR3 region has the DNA TGTGCCAGTAGTACAAGCGTAGGGACAGGGGGCTTCGGCAATCAGCCCCAGCATTTT.

The CDR3 DNA follows: TGTGCCAGCAGTTACGTGCAGGGGCCCCAGTACTTC. This sequence encodes CASSYVQGPQYF. This chain uses TRBV6-6 with TRBJ2-7; perhaps TRBD1 as D (6 bases). The germline V gene encodes CDR1 MNHNY and CDR2 SVGAGI (reference sequence). Trimming cost V 2 bases and J 10 bases, with 12 bases left between them. This CDR3 region has 12 residues.

The CDR3 loop reads CASSWTVLETQYF. The CDR3 DNA follows: TGCGCCAGCAGCTGGACAGTCTTGGAGACCCAGTACTTC. The V gene is TRBV5-1, the J gene TRBJ2-5; perhaps TRBD1 as D (6 bases). From germline, CDR1 is SGHRS and CDR2 YFSETQ. The V and J ends lost 3 bases and 5 bases respectively, with 11 bases between them. The CDR3 runs to 13 residues.

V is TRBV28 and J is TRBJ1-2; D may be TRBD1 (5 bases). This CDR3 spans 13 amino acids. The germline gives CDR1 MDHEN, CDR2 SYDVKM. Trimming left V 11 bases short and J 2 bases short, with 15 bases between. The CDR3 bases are TGTGCCGGAGGGGACGGGGGGAACTATGGCTACACCTTC. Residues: CAGGDGGNYGYTF.

CDR3 coding DNA: TGTGCCATCAGTGCCGGTTCTGGGGCCAACGTCCTGACTTTC. Its translation: CAISAGSGANVLTF. The genes are TRBV10-3 and TRBJ2-6, with D unresolved. The V and J ends lost 4 bases and 1 base respectively, with 5 bases between them. From germline, CDR1 is ENHRY and CDR2 SYGVKD. This CDR3 is built from 14 residues.

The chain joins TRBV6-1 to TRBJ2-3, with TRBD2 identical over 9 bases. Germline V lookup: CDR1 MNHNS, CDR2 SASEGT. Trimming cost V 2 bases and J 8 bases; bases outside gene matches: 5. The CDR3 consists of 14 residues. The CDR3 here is CASSEISGGGTQYF. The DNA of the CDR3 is TGTGCCAGCAGTGAAATTAGCGGGGGCGGTACGCAGTATTTT.

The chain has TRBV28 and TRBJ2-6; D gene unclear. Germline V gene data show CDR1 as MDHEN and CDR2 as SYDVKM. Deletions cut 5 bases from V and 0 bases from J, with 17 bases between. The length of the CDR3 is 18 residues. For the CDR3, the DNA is TGTGCCAGCAGTCCCTCCAGGTTCTCCTACTCTGGGGCCAACGTCCTGACTTTC. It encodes CASSPSRFSYSGANVLTF. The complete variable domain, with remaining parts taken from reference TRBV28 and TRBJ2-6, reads DVKVTQSSRYLVKRTGEKVFLECVQDMDHENMFWYRQDPGLGLRLIYFSYDVKMKEKGDIPEGYSVSREKKERFSLILESASTNQTSMYLCASSPSRFSYSGANVLTFGAGSRLTVL.

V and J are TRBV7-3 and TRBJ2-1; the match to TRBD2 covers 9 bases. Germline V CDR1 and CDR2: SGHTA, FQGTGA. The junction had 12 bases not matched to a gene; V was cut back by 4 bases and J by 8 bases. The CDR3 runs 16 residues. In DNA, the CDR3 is TGTGCCAGCAGCTCCCCCCGCGGGGGGGCACACGATGAGCAGTTCTTC. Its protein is CASSSPRGGAHDEQFF.

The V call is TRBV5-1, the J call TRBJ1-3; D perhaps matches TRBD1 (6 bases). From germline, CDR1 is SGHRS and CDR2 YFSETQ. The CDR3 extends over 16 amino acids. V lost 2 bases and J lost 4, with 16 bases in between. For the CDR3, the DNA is TGCGCCAGCAGCTTCGTGCCTTCAGGGGAAGGAAACACCATATATTTT. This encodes CASSFVPSGEGNTIYF.

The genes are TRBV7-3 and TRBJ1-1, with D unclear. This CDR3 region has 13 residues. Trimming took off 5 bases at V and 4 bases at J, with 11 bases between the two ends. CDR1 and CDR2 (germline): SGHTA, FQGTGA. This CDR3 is CASSGLGSTEAFF. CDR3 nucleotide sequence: TGTGCCAGCAGCGGATTAGGGAGCACTGAAGCTTTCTTT.

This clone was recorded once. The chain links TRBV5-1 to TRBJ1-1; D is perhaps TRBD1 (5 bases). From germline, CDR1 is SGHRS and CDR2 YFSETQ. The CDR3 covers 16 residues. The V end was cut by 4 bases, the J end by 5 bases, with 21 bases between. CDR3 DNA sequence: TGCGCCAGCAGCCCACAGGCGGGGGATTTAAGGACTGAAGCTTTCTTT. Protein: CASSPQAGDLRTEAFF.

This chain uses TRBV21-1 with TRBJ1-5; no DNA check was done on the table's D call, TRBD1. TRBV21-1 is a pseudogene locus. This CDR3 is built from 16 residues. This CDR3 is CASFTGTGESNQPQHF. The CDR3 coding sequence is TGTGCCAGCTTTACCGGGACAGGGGAAAGCAATCAGCCCCAGCATTTT.

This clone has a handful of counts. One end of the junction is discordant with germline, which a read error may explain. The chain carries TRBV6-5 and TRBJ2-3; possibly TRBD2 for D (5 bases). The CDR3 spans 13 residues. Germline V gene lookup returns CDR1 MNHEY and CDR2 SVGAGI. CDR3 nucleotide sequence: TGTGCCGGCAGAGACTATTACACAGATACGCAGTATTTT. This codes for CAGRDYYTDTQYF.

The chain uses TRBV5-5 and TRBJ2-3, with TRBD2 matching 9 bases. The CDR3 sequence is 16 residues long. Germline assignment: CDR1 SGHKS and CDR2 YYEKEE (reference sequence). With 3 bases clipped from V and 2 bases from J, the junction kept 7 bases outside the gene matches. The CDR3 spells CASSYLSGGNTDTQYF. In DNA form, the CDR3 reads TGTGCCAGCAGCTACTTAAGCGGGGGGAACACAGATACGCAGTATTTT.

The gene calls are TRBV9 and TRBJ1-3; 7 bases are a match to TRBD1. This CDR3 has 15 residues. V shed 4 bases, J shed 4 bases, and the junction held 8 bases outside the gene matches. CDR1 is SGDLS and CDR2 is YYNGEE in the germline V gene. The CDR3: CASSLQTGIGNTIYF. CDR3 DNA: TGTGCCAGCAGCCTCCAGACAGGGATCGGAAACACCATATATTTT.

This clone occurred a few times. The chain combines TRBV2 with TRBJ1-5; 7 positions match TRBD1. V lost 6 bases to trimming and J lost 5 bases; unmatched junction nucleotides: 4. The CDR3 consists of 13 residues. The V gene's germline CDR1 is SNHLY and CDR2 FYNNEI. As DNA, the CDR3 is TGTGCCAGCAGGGGGGACAGTTATCAGCCCCAGCATTTT. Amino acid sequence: CASRGDSYQPQHF.